This T cell receptor (beta chain) was identified during a study of shared clonotypes between healthy human individuals (TCRdb year 2020). Looking at the study overall: A couple of women and a few men aged 18 to 49 years were included in the cohort. Per donor, three plates each were used for CD4 naive and CD4 memory, two for CD8 naive, and one for CD8 memory. Blood TCR repertoires of four to six healthy adults were deeply sequenced to estimate repertoire size and the extent of clonotype sharing between individuals. To increase sequencing depth and limit assay-specific biases, TCR repertoire library preparation and sequencing were carried out by different laboratories using diverse techniques. Between about 0.94 and 8.9 billion PBMCs per donor were obtained by leukapheresis.

Using the deep immunoSEQ assay, multiplex PCR amplified TCR CDR3 regions from genomic DNA. Extracted genomic DNA from each cell subset was distributed evenly across all wells of several immunoSEQ 96-well plates, and each plate was treated as a replicate. For sorted subsets, around 200 ng genomic DNA, equal to 25,000 to 35,000 T cell genomes, was loaded into each replicate PCR. The purified libraries were quantified using a Qubit 3.0 fluorometer, sized with a Bioanalyzer 2100, and then quantified again using the KAPA Library Quantification kit. Each immunoSEQ 96-well plate was sequenced on its own single-read 150-cycle Illumina NextSeq 550 flow cell. On the authors' methods: The immunoSEQ output contained only junctional sequences without quality scores, so filtering could not match that applied to full-length reads. Sequences were annotated with PyIR, a Python wrapper for IgBLAST v1.9, and V/J genes and CDR3 were assigned using IMGT germline references. Reads with weak V/J assignments (E-value above 1e-6), missing CDR3, stop codons, out-of-frame junctions, or ambiguous translated residues were removed. V3J clonotypes were defined as sequences sharing the same inferred V gene, J gene, and CDR3 amino acid sequence. Percentage overlap between repertoires was computed as shared unique clonotypes divided by the size of the smaller repertoire. Repertoire richness was assessed with RTK rarefaction, the Chao1 estimator, and Recon v2.1 estimates of unobserved clonotypes. Generation probabilities for all TCRbeta clonotypes obtained by the gDNA method from a handful of donors were computed using OLGA. TCRdb obtained this table from immuneACCESS and retained in-frame rearrangements with V and J assigned. These tables miss some clones; where compared with another copy, unresolved V genes account for less than half of the shortfall, and the remainder is unexplained. That table supplies the V and J calls and clone size; D and trimming were determined from the DNA. Here the sample has a few million clones; over 85% occur a single time. The biggest ten clones account for over 0.12% of the sample.

Overall results and qualifications from the work: When four donors were compared, the shared fraction of clonotypes was around 5.1% for naive CD4, around 3.6% for naive CD8, 2.3% for memory CD4, and roughly 0.43% for memory CD8. Pairwise subsampling indicated that sequencing depth was expected to affect the degree of clonotype sharing among donors. The genetic and exposure-history diversity represented was limited by the small number of donors. Compared with non-shared clonotypes, clonotypes shared by all four sorted-subset donors had higher generation probabilities. Incomplete sequencing was indicated by rarefaction of sorted-subset datasets, despite the large sequencing depth. Only blood was sampled, and tissue TCR repertoires likely differ from those in blood. Estimated clonotype richness was generally larger for naive than for memory subsets.

Based on the germline V gene, the CDR1 and CDR2 sequences are SQVTM and ANQGSEA. The CDR3 sequence holds 11 residues, the cysteine and phenylalanine included. Only the CDR3 DNA stays, 33 bases, in frame from base 1. The donors were healthy, HIV-negative adults who had no recently reported acute infections or vaccinations. Every donor was a Caucasian adult living in Nashville, Tennessee, USA. CD4+ T cells were enriched by magnetic negative selection, after which naive cells were positively selected on CD45RA and the negative fraction was taken as the memory subset. Blood was collected by leukapheresis, and PBMCs were isolated by Ficoll-Histopaque density gradient centrifugation and then cryopreserved in liquid nitrogen vapor phase. Purity and quantity of every magnetically sorted T cell population were checked by analytical flow cytometry. From each sorted fraction, genomic DNA was isolated and quantified by UV absorbance on a Nanodrop 2000c.

In regard to this clone: Its binding antigen is unknown. Base qualities are not provided; no much larger clone lies one nucleotide away.

The rearranged chain carries TRBV29-1 and TRBJ2-5, and 7 junctional nucleotides match TRBD1. The end of the DNA aligns better with TRBJ2-7, so the J call may be wrong. Input material: naive CD4+ T cells sorted from blood. Interpreted using the paper, the cell subset or site label stands for: CD45RA+ positively selected. The sequence was obtained from a man between 18 and 35 years old in good health. The bases read TGCAGCGTTTCCAGGGGGTACGAGCAGTACTTC. Its amino acids are CSVSRGYEQYF.